A single T cell receptor beta chain is shown here with its context. Positive CCR7 selection of CD45RO-negative cells yielded the naive CD8 cells, and terminally differentiated effector memory CD45RA+ cells were excluded. The trim removed 7 bases at V and 5 bases at J, leaving 19 bases unmatched. The germline CDR1 and CDR2 sequences are MDHEN and SYDVKM. The CDR3 is 17 residues long. These data are taken from a study of shared clonotypes between healthy human individuals. Profiling relied on immunoSEQ multiplex PCR, and the TCRdb table lists in-frame clones only, not all of them. The table lists around 2.1 million clones, just over 90% of them singletons.

The chain recombines TRBV28 with TRBJ2-7, with 8 bases that match TRBD1. This receptor was identified in a man in his late teens or twenties in good health. Some clones in this sample may be carry-over from other donors' samples. Sequencing was done on a sample of naive CD8+ T cells from PBMCs. Here the CDR3 reads CASTTQIGRQGMNEQYF. The CDR3 DNA is TGTGCCAGCACCACCCAAATTGGAAGACAGGGGATGAACGAGCAGTACTTC.